One and the same sample provided the 23 T cell receptor beta chains below, sequenced in a study of Tregs in tolerant kidney transplant recipients. TCRdb's table, derived via immunoSEQ multiplex PCR, lists solely in-frame clones and lacks some. This table has 2,400 or so clones, about 44% appearing once. The antigens these receptors bind are not known. Material for sequencing was Tregs from blood cultured with allogeneic cells. Every receptor here comes from a human donor in good health.

This clone showed up just a few times. The CDR3 DNA sequence: TGCAGTGCTAGAACTGGAAACACCATATATTTT. Amino acid sequence: CSARTGNTIYF. The chain recombines TRBV20-1 with TRBJ1-3; no definite D call. This CDR3 contains 11 residues. V was shortened by 2 bases and J by 2 bases, with 1 base between the two germline ends. CDR1 DFQATT and CDR2 SNEGSKA come from the germline V gene (reference sequence).

This clone qualifies as medium-sized (0.01 to 0.1%). The chain links TRBV30 to TRBJ2-4, with D hard to call. Germline CDR1 reads GTSNPN; CDR2 reads SVGIG (reference sequence). CDR3 length equals 11 residues. Deletions cut 0 bases from V and 16 bases from J, with 13 bases between. The CDR3, as DNA: TGTGCCTGGAGTGTAGGTTTAGATACTTACTTC. Protein sequence: CAWSVGLDTYF.

This clone was detected only a few times. V gene TRBV7-8 combines with J gene TRBJ1-2, with a weak D call TRBD1 (6 bases). V was pared by 2 bases and J by 8 bases, with 12 bases between. Germline values: CDR1 SGHVS, CDR2 FQNEAQ. The CDR3 has 13 residues. The CDR3 protein is CASSLTDRHGYTF. The CDR3 DNA is TGTGCCAGCAGCTTAACCGACAGGCACGGCTACACCTTC. Drawing the rest from reference TRBV7-8 and TRBJ1-2, the complete variable domain is GAGVSQSPRYKVAKRGQDVALRCDPISGHVSLFWYQQALGQGPEFLTYFQNEAQLDKSGLPSDRFFAERPEGSVSTLKIQRTQQEDSAVYLCASSLTDRHGYTFGSGTRLTVV.

Remarks on this clone: The same CDR3 can be traced to other DNA sequences in this sample. The V call is TRBV4-2, the J call TRBJ2-5; TRBD2 agrees at 8 bases. J lost 5 bases, V lost 1 base, and 6 bases had no gene match. This CDR3 contains 15 residues. From germline, CDR1 is LGHNA and CDR2 YNFKEQ. The CDR3 is CASSQASGGDETQYF. CDR3 bases: TGTGCCAGCAGCCAAGCCAGCGGGGGAGATGAGACCCAGTACTTC.

CDR3: CASRKGTGVLTWGYEQYF. The CDR3 nucleotides read TGTGCCAGCAGGAAAGGGACAGGGGTTTTAACTTGGGGCTACGAGCAGTACTTC. The chain uses TRBV2 and TRBJ2-7, with 10 nucleotides matching TRBD1. The CDR3 has 18 amino acids. Trimming took 6 bases from V and 3 from J; bases not matched to a gene: 17. The germline CDR1 and CDR2 sequences are SNHLY and FYNNEI. The whole variable domain, remainder taken from reference TRBV2 and TRBJ2-7, is EPEVTQTPSHQVTQMGQEVILRCVPISNHLYFYWYRQILGQKVEFLVSFYNNEISEKSEIFDDQFSVERPDGSNFTLKIRSTKLEDSAMYFCASRKGTGVLTWGYEQYFGPGTRLTVT.

The rearrangement joins TRBV7-8 to TRBJ1-1; D perhaps matches TRBD1 (6 bases). Trimming pared 1 base from V and 5 bases from J, leaving 11 bases between. This CDR3 comprises 14 residues. In germline, CDR1 is SGHVS, CDR2 FQNEAQ. CDR3 coding DNA: TGTGCCAGCAGCTTAGTGGCCCAGGGGACTGAAGCTTTCTTT. Its translation: CASSLVAQGTEAFF.

This CDR3 reads CASLRAGGAAYEQYF. CDR3 nucleotide sequence: TGTGCCAGCCTCAGAGCGGGCGGGGCCGCGTACGAGCAGTACTTC. The chain is built from TRBV6-5 and TRBJ2-7; tentative D call: TRBD2 (6 bases). V was trimmed by 8 bases and J by 4 bases, leaving 21 bases between them. The CDR3 is 15 amino acids. The germline CDR1 and CDR2 sequences are MNHEY and SVGAGI.

This clone has just a few counts. This chain connects TRBV18 to TRBJ2-1, with a weak D call TRBD1 (6 bases). The CDR3 loop spans 16 amino acids. V was clipped by 4 bases and J by 7 bases, with 20 bases between them. In germline, CDR1 is KGHSH, CDR2 LQKENI. CDR3 in DNA: TGTGCCAGCTCACGCTCGACAGGAAGGGGCACAAATGAGCAGTTCTTC. Translated: CASSRSTGRGTNEQFF.

The table lists this clone with a few counts. Sequence at one end of the junction differs from germline and may be a read error. Within the sample, other DNA sequences also encode this same CDR3. The chain uses TRBV5-1 and TRBJ1-1; D gene unclear. Germline CDR1 and CDR2: SGHRS and YFSETQ. The CDR3 loop spans 12 amino acids. Here the CDR3 DNA reads TGTGCCAGCAGCTTGATAGATACCCGGGCTTTCTTT. Its protein is CASSLIDTRAFF.

A few counts support this clone. The CDR3 here is CASSRWVREVSEQFF. CDR3 bases: TGTGCCAGCAGCCGCTGGGTGCGGGAGGTTAGTGAGCAGTTCTTC. The rearrangement links TRBV14 to TRBJ2-1; 8 bases map to TRBD2. Germline V gene lookup returns CDR1 SGHDN and CDR2 FVKESK. V gave up 4 bases and J gave up 9 bases; unmatched junction bases: 11. The CDR3 is 15 residues long. Complete variable domain (other parts from reference TRBV14 and TRBJ2-1): EAGVTQFPSHSVIEKGQTVTLRCDPISGHDNLYWYRRVMGKEIKFLLHFVKESKQDESGMPNNRFLAERTGGTYSTLKVQPAELEDSGVYFCASSRWVREVSEQFFGPGTRLTVL.

This CDR3 is CASSRGFMDRSSYNSPLHF. DNA for the CDR3: TGTGCCAGCAGCCGCGGCTTCATGGACCGTAGCTCCTATAATTCACCCCTCCACTTT. This chain joins TRBV6-4 and TRBJ1-6; D not certain. The V gene's germline CDR1 is MRHNA and CDR2 SNTAGT. V lost 6 bases and J lost 0, with 21 bases in between. CDR3 size: 19 residues.

This sequence joins TRBV6-5 and TRBJ2-3; D call uncertain. The germline gives CDR1 MNHEY, CDR2 SVGAGI. The ends were cut back, 0 bases at V and 2 bases at J, with 6 bases in the middle. The CDR3 length is 14 residues. CDR3 bases: TGTGCCAGCAGTTACTCCCGGGTCACAGATACGCAGTATTTT. Translated, it gives CASSYSRVTDTQYF.

Only a few counts were recorded for this clone. The J gene is TRBJ2-7, the V gene TRBV18; 7 positions match TRBD1. Germline CDR1 reads KGHSH; CDR2 reads LQKENI. The trim removed 3 bases at V and 6 bases at J, leaving 5 bases unmatched. The CDR3 runs 13 residues. CDR3 protein: CASSPRTGPEQYF. In nucleotides, the CDR3 is TGTGCCAGCTCACCCCGGACAGGTCCCGAGCAGTACTTC.

This clone was counted between two and nine times. The rearrangement uses TRBV11-3 and TRBJ2-1, with 11 nucleotides matching TRBD1. After removal of 4 bases from V and 2 bases from J, the junction contained 1 base not matched to a gene. Germline CDR1 and CDR2: SGHNT and YENEEA. The length of the CDR3 is 15 residues. CDR3 amino acids: CASSWGQGAYNEQFF. The CDR3 nucleotides are TGTGCCAGCAGCTGGGGACAGGGGGCCTACAATGAGCAGTTCTTC.

The rearrangement uses TRBV7-9 and TRBJ2-7, with 7 bases aligning to TRBD1. Germline trimming cut 5 bases from V and 10 bases from J; bases unmatched to any gene: 5. This CDR3 is built from 11 residues. CDR1 and CDR2 (germline): SEHNR, FQNEAQ (reference sequence). CDR3 residues: CASSLGQDQYF. DNA for the CDR3: TGTGCCAGCAGCCTCGGACAGGATCAGTACTTC.

The table lists this clone with a few counts. This chain uses TRBV18 with TRBJ1-4; D gene uncertain. Germline V gene data show CDR1 as KGHSH and CDR2 as LQKENI. Between the trimmed V and J ends, which lost 2 bases and 7 bases, there was a span of 8 bases. CDR3 length: 13 residues. The CDR3 DNA follows: TGTGCCAGCTCACCATCAGTATTTGAAAAACTGTTTTTT. Translating gives CASSPSVFEKLFF. Complete variable domain (other parts from reference TRBV18 and TRBJ1-4): NAGVMQNPRHLVRRRGQEARLRCSPMKGHSHVYWYRQLPEEGLKFMVYLQKENIIDESGMPKERFSAEFPKEGPSILRIQQVVRGDSAAYFCASSPSVFEKLFFGSGTQLSVL.

By share, this clone counts as medium-sized. The V call is TRBV7-8, the J call TRBJ2-7; TRBD2 matches at 9 bases. V lost 1 base and J lost 3; bases outside the gene matches: 4. Germline V gene lookup returns CDR1 SGHVS and CDR2 FQNEAQ. The CDR3 sequence is 15 residues long. The chain's CDR3 is CASSLVSGRGYEQYF. CDR3 coding DNA: TGTGCCAGCAGCTTAGTTAGCGGGAGAGGCTACGAGCAGTACTTC. Full variable domain (missing parts from reference TRBV7-8 and TRBJ2-7): GAGVSQSPRYKVAKRGQDVALRCDPISGHVSLFWYQQALGQGPEFLTYFQNEAQLDKSGLPSDRFFAERPEGSVSTLKIQRTQQEDSAVYLCASSLVSGRGYEQYFGPGTRLTVT.

In DNA form, the CDR3 reads TGTGCCAGCAGTTACTCGATGGGGGGCACAGATACGCAGTATTTT. This translates into CASSYSMGGTDTQYF. V usage is TRBV6-5 and J usage is TRBJ2-3; D tentatively fits TRBD1 or TRBD2 (5 bases each). Trimming shortened V by 0 bases and J by 1 base, and 8 bases separated the two germline ends. Germline-derived CDR1 and CDR2 are MNHEY and SVGAGI. The CDR3 runs 15 residues.

The chain uses TRBV27 and TRBJ2-5; D gene uncertain. The J call is in doubt because the DNA end fits TRBJ2-7 better. CDR1 and CDR2 (germline): MNHEY, SMNVEV (reference sequence). The CDR3 spans 18 residues. This CDR3 reads CASSLADAAACISYEQYF. CDR3 nucleotide sequence: TGTGCCAGCAGTTTGGCCGACGCGGCGGCCTGCATCTCCTACGAGCAGTACTTC.

This clone was picked up a small number of times. The chain carries TRBV6-5 and TRBJ2-7; D is possibly TRBD1 or TRBD2 (5 bases each). Germline V gene data show CDR1 as MNHEY and CDR2 as SVGAGI. The CDR3 totals 14 residues. V lost 0 bases, J lost 8 bases, and 14 bases lay in between. The CDR3 is CASSYSSAQGKQYF. For the CDR3, the DNA is TGTGCCAGCAGTTACTCTAGCGCTCAGGGAAAGCAGTACTTC.

This clone has more than one count but fewer than ten. The chain carries TRBV6-6 and TRBJ2-2, with 9 bases lining up with TRBD1. The CDR3 runs 15 residues. The germline gives CDR1 MNHNY, CDR2 SVGAGI (reference sequence). The ends lost 5 bases at V and 6 bases at J; junction bases unmatched: 7. In DNA, the CDR3 is TGTGCCAGCAGTACCCGGACAGGGGTTGCCGGGGAGCTGTTTTTT. It codes for CASSTRTGVAGELFF.

The V and J genes are TRBV19 and TRBJ2-6; D remains ambiguous. This CDR3 is 16 amino acids long. The germline V gene encodes CDR1 LNHDA and CDR2 SQIVND (reference sequence). The ends were cut back, 7 bases at V and 0 bases at J, with 13 bases in the middle. As DNA, the CDR3 is TGTGCCAGTAACCAGGTCGTACTCTCTGGGGCCAACGTCCTGACTTTC. Translation: CASNQVVLSGANVLTF.

In this sample, this clone turned up a few times. The CDR3 reads CASSPELLGAYGYTF. CDR3 nucleotide sequence: TGTGCCAGCAGCCCTGAATTGCTGGGGGCCTATGGCTACACCTTC. The chain recombines TRBV7-2 with TRBJ1-2; possibly TRBD1 for D (6 bases). CDR3 length equals 15 residues. Germline CDR1 and CDR2: SGHTA and FQGNSA. Trimming removed 5 bases at V and 4 bases at J, with 17 bases between.